The entry below gives a single T cell receptor beta chain sequence along with its context. Its antigen is not known. Documented time point: week 11, during vaccination. Vaccinated patients received 300 ug of mutant IDH1 20-mer peptide per dose, with topical imiquimod. The data are from a study of a mutant IDH1 vaccine in newly diagnosed glioma. The overall study: Patients got radiotherapy, temozolomide, or both beforehand, and most got both. Study-level points and caveats: Immune responses arising from the vaccine appeared in about 92% of patients.

Germline V gives CDR1 MDHEN, CDR2 SYDVKM. The CDR3 loop spans 15 amino acids. V was clipped by 6 bases and J by 4 bases, with 19 bases between them. TCRdb's copy holds only in-frame clones and misses some; the assay was immunoSEQ multiplex PCR. The sample lists roughly 60,000 clones, about 80% occurring once. Source: PBMCs, taken from a glioma patient whose treatment included an IDH1 peptide vaccine. The receptor's source is a young man with glioma. The J gene is TRBJ2-7, the V gene TRBV28, with D maybe TRBD2 (6 bases). The CDR3 is CASSRPGLARYEQYF. Written as DNA, the CDR3 is TGTGCCAGCAGCCGACCAGGGCTAGCGAGGTACGAGCAGTACTTC.